This T cell receptor (beta chain) stems from a study of shared T cell receptors in the human thymus. This CDR3 region has 13 residues. Germline V gene sequence: CDR1 SQVTM, CDR2 ANQGSEA. V dropped 8 bases and J dropped 5 bases, with 18 bases sitting between them. The protocol was immunoSEQ multiplex PCR, while the TCRdb copy is restricted to in-frame clones and leaves out a portion. The data hold around 730,000 clones, with 80% to 90% observed a single time. This sample also belongs to another study, concerning human thymus T cells. That work contributes: Finnish infants who were healthy and having corrective surgery for congenital heart defects made up the donors. Corrective cardiac operations yielded the resected thymus tissue.

The specimen was thymocytes. The chain links TRBV29-1 to TRBJ1-2; maybe TRBD1 (5 bases). The sequence derives from a girl in the first two years of life with a congenital heart defect. The CDR3 loop reads CSSGRDRNYGYTF. The CDR3 nucleotides read TGCAGCTCAGGGCGGGACCGGAATTATGGCTACACCTTC.